This TCR beta chain was recorded in a study of cytomegalovirus exposure and HLA in healthy donors. Primers included in the PCR were 60 Vbeta and 13 Jbeta primers. Produced via immunoSEQ multiplex PCR; TCRdb's table is partial and in-frame only. The repertoire includes 100,000 or so clones, around 80% of them detected once, and around an eighth sits in the top ten. As for this clone: No antigen is known for it.

Study-level results: Follow-up analysis later connected one missense variant in DCLRE1C with trimming of TCR beta V- and J-genes. Rarity characterized most TCR sequences, yet some public TCRs appeared in many donors.

The germline V and J ends were trimmed by 2 bases and 5 bases, with 13 bases remaining between them. CDR3 length: 14 residues. The germline CDR1 and CDR2 sequences are SGHNT and YYREEE (reference sequence). The V gene is TRBV5-4, the J gene TRBJ1-1, with a weak D call TRBD1 (6 bases). Material: PBMCs. This TCR was sampled from a male donor in good health and CMV-seropositive. The chain's CDR3 is CASSFRGQGTEAFF. CDR3 bases: TGTGCCAGCAGCTTTAGGGGCCAGGGGACTGAAGCTTTCTTT.